These T cell receptor beta chains were read from a single sample in a study of blood T cell repertoires in COVID-19. Sequencing used immunoSEQ multiplex PCR; TCRdb keeps in-frame clones, though not all of them. The sample holds approximately 190,000 clones; 88% are singletons and the top ten take approximately 5.6%. Sequencing was carried out using peripheral blood. These receptors were obtained from a man aged 35-49 years with active or convalescent COVID-19. Each CDR3 is given with its conserved first and last residue. Fields, in order: V gene, D gene, clone size, J gene, CDR3 protein, CDR3 DNA. D genes are given only for firm matches. Part of the rows lack a size; the others show once, few, many or a class for expanded clones.

TRBV12-3/TRBV12-4	-	-	TRBJ1-1	CASSLGHLTEAFF	TGTGCCAGCAGCCTGGGACACTTAACTGAAGCTTTCTTT
TRBV5-4	TRBD2	-	TRBJ2-3	CASSSGLAGTDTQYF	TGTGCCAGCAGCTCGGGACTAGCGGGCACAGATACGCAGTATTTT
TRBV2	TRBD1	-	TRBJ1-1	CASSLDRADTEAFF	TGTGCCAGCAGTCTGGACAGGGCGGACACTGAAGCTTTCTTT
TRBV5-1	TRBD1	-	TRBJ1-2	CASRTGDANYGYTF	TGCGCCAGCCGAACAGGGGACGCTAACTATGGCTACACCTTC
TRBV6-5	-	-	TRBJ2-7	CASSTQWGFYEQYF	TGTGCCAGCAGTACCCAGTGGGGCTTCTACGAGCAGTACTTC
TRBV24-1	TRBD2	-	TRBJ2-1	CATSVPGLASSYNEQFF	TGTGCCACCAGTGTCCCGGGACTAGCGAGCTCCTACAATGAGCAGTTCTTC
TRBV27	-	once	TRBJ1-5	CATSAGGNQPQHF	TGTGCCACCTCCGCAGGGGGCAATCAGCCCCAGCATTTT
TRBV9	TRBD1	-	TRBJ1-2	CASSVVPGGSNYGYTF	TGTGCCAGCAGCGTAGTTCCAGGGGGATCTAACTATGGCTACACCTTC
TRBV5-1	TRBD1	-	TRBJ1-1	CASSIKTGGMYTEAFF	TGCGCCAGCAGCATAAAGACAGGGGGCATGTACACTGAAGCTTTCTTT
TRBV5-1	-	-	TRBJ1-2	CASSFEGPSGGYTF	TGCGCCAGCAGCTTTGAGGGCCCTTCGGGTGGCTACACCTTC
TRBV27	-	once	TRBJ1-1	CASSFGGTGEAFF	TGTGCCAGCAGTTTTGGGGGGACGGGTGAAGCTTTCTTT
TRBV9	-	-	TRBJ1-2	CASSLEGTARGGYTF	TGTGCCAGCAGCCTCGAAGGGACTGCGAGGGGTGGCTACACCTTC
TRBV13	-	-	TRBJ2-7	CASSLRDRSYEQYF	TGTGCCAGCAGCTTACGAGACAGGAGTTACGAGCAGTACTTC
TRBV27	-	-	TRBJ1-6	CASSQEDYAGSYNSPLHF	TGTGCCAGCAGCCAAGAGGACTATGCGGGCTCCTATAATTCACCCCTCCACTTT
TRBV11-2	TRBD1	once	TRBJ2-7	CASSLWGQPYEQYF	TGTGCCAGCAGCCTCTGGGGACAGCCCTACGAGCAGTACTTC
TRBV11-2	-	-	TRBJ1-1	CASSTGAKSNTEAFF	TGTGCCAGCTCGACAGGAGCCAAGTCGAACACTGAAGCTTTCTTT
TRBV5-1	-	-	TRBJ1-1	CASSLISGSLSTEAFF	TGCGCCAGCAGCTTGATCTCAGGGTCGTTAAGCACTGAAGCTTTCTTT
TRBV19	-	-	TRBJ1-5	CASSKTTQTEYSNQPQHF	TGTGCCAGTAGTAAGACAACCCAAACAGAATATAGCAATCAGCCCCAGCATTTT
TRBV28	-	-	TRBJ1-6	CASSFPLGSDSPLHF	TGTGCCAGCAGTTTTCCCCTCGGGTCGGATTCACCCCTCCACTTT
TRBV5-6	TRBD1	once	TRBJ2-2	CASSQDRFFGELFF	TGTGCCAGCAGCCAGGACAGGTTTTTCGGGGAGCTGTTTTTT
TRBV19	-	-	TRBJ2-3	CASSSSSVADTQYF	TGTGCCAGTAGTTCTAGCAGTGTTGCAGATACGCAGTATTTT
TRBV6-1	-	-	TRBJ2-7	CASSEIETYHYEQYF	TGTGCCAGCAGTGAAATCGAGACATATCACTACGAGCAGTACTTC
TRBV3-1/TRBV3-2	-	-	TRBJ2-5	CASSQEDRLVEWVETQYF	TGTGCCAGCAGTCAAGAAGACCGACTAGTGGAGTGGGTAGAGACCCAGTACTTC
TRBV2	-	-	TRBJ1-6	CASSEDHSPSSYNSPLHF	TGTGCCAGCAGTGAAGATCACAGCCCGAGCTCCTATAATTCACCCCTCCACTTT
TRBV2	-	few	TRBJ1-1	CASSERGFYTEAFF	TGTGCCAGCAGTGAGCGAGGATTCTACACTGAAGCTTTCTTT
TRBV4-3	TRBD2	-	TRBJ2-1	CASSQLLPGLAAPSSYNEQFF	TGCGCCAGCAGCCAATTATTACCGGGACTAGCGGCCCCGAGCTCCTACAATGAGCAGTTCTTC
TRBV28	-	-	TRBJ2-7	CASNPREFSYEQYF	TGTGCCAGCAACCCAAGGGAGTTCTCCTACGAGCAGTACTTC